Below, 26 T cell receptor beta chains from the same sample are listed, as sequenced in a study of cytomegalovirus exposure and HLA in healthy donors. A multiplex PCR was run with 60 Vbeta primers and 13 Jbeta primers. Data came from immunoSEQ multiplex PCR; TCRdb stores just in-frame clones and leaves some out. Among 150,000 to 200,000 clones listed, about 82% were seen once. The sample comprised PBMCs. Source of these receptors: a woman aged 45-65 years in good health and CMV-seronegative.

The chain carries TRBV7-8 and TRBJ2-7; no clear D. Trimming stripped 1 base from V and 0 bases from J, with 7 bases between. The CDR3 runs to 14 residues. Germline values: CDR1 SGHVS, CDR2 FQNEAQ. The CDR3 DNA follows: TGTGCCAGCAGCTTAGTCCCGAGCTCCTACGAGCAGTACTTC. It is translated as CASSLVPSSYEQYF.

The rearrangement uses TRBV18 and TRBJ2-7, with 13 bases identical to TRBD2. The V gene's germline CDR1 is KGHSH and CDR2 LQKENI. The CDR3 is made up of 15 amino acids. Unmatched junction bases numbered 7, after V lost 6 bases and J lost 5 bases. Here the CDR3 DNA reads TGTGCCAGCTCTCCCGGGACTAGCGGGAACCACGAGCAGTACTTC. Its translation: CASSPGTSGNHEQYF.

This chain links TRBV15 with TRBJ1-2, with D maybe TRBD1 (5 bases). Germline V gene sequence: CDR1 LNHNV, CDR2 YYDKDF (reference sequence). The CDR3 extends over 15 amino acids. Trimming took off 0 bases at V and 5 bases at J, with 13 bases between the two ends. The CDR3 protein is CATSRDGAAIYGYTF. CDR3 DNA sequence: TGTGCCACCAGCAGAGATGGGGCGGCAATATATGGCTACACCTTC.

The genes are TRBV30 and TRBJ2-1; tentatively, D is TRBD1 (6 bases). CDR3 length equals 11 residues. Trimming stripped 3 bases from V and 9 bases from J, with 9 bases between. Germline assignment: CDR1 GTSNPN and CDR2 SVGIG (reference sequence). The CDR3 reads CAWRTGFEQFF. The CDR3 DNA sequence: TGTGCCTGGAGAACAGGGTTTGAGCAGTTCTTC. Full variable domain (outside the CDR3, taken from reference TRBV30 and TRBJ2-1): SQTIHQWPATLVQPVGSPLSLECTVEGTSNPNLYWYRQAAGRGLQLLFYSVGIGQISSEVPQNLSASRPQDRQFILSSKKLLLSDSGFYLCAWRTGFEQFFGPGTRLTVL.

This clone has a handful of counts. The rearrangement joins TRBV5-1 to TRBJ2-2; 12 bases agree with TRBD2. CDR3 length equals 18 residues. In germline, CDR1 is SGHRS, CDR2 YFSETQ. V lost 1 base and J lost 4; bases outside the gene matches: 8. The CDR3 spells CASSLYASGRAGTGELFF. CDR3 coding DNA: TGCGCCAGCAGCTTGTACGCTAGCGGGAGGGCCGGCACCGGGGAGCTGTTTTTT.

The chain carries TRBV6-1 and TRBJ2-7; 8 bases line up with TRBD2. V lost 6 bases and J lost 0; bases outside the gene matches: 7. Germline CDR1 is MNHNS and CDR2 is SASEGT. The CDR3 has 15 residues. The CDR3: CASSPGSGSSYEQYF. The CDR3 bases are TGTGCCAGCAGCCCCGGGAGCGGGAGCTCCTACGAGCAGTACTTC.

Remarks on this clone: Other nucleotide sequences in the sample specify the same CDR3. The chain carries TRBV27 and TRBJ2-7; 8 bases are shared with TRBD1. The junction had 4 bases not matched to a gene; V was cut back by 2 bases and J by 1 base. The CDR3 extends over 15 amino acids. Germline CDR1 is MNHEY and CDR2 is SMNVEV (reference sequence). The CDR3 DNA is TGTGCCAGCAGTTTAGCCGGGACAGGATCCTACGAGCAGTACTTC. The encoded protein is CASSLAGTGSYEQYF.

V usage is TRBV14 and J usage is TRBJ2-2, with D possibly TRBD1 on 8 matching bases. This CDR3 has 15 amino acids. The V gene lost 2 bases and the J gene lost 4 bases, with 11 bases spanning the gap. The germline CDR1 and CDR2 sequences are SGHDN and FVKESK. CDR3 coding DNA: TGTGCCAGCAGCCAAAACAGGGGGGGCACCGGGGAGCTGTTTTTT. Translating it yields CASSQNRGGTGELFF.

The J gene is TRBJ2-5, the V gene TRBV9; 8 bases are a match to TRBD2. The CDR3 has 17 amino acids. Germline V lookup: CDR1 SGDLS, CDR2 YYNGEE. V lost 0 bases, J lost 2 bases, and 9 bases stayed unmatched. CDR3 nucleotide sequence: TGTGCCAGCAGCGTAGATCGCGGGACTAGTCTTCAAGAGACCCAGTACTTC. This gives the protein CASSVDRGTSLQETQYF.

The rearrangement uses TRBV7-2 and TRBJ2-1, with 7 bases identical to TRBD2. From germline, CDR1 is SGHTA and CDR2 FQGNSA. After removal of 3 bases from V and 4 bases from J, the junction contained 9 bases not matched to a gene. This CDR3 is built from 16 residues. CDR3 nucleotide sequence: TGTGCCAGCAGCTTGTCAGCGGGGACCGAATACAATGAGCAGTTCTTC. This translates into CASSLSAGTEYNEQFF.

The table lists this clone with a count of one. J is TRBJ2-5 and V is TRBV6-1; 8 nucleotides line up with TRBD2. Judging by the DNA end, TRBJ2-7 fits better; the J call may be wrong. CDR3 size: 15 residues. The V gene's germline CDR1 is MNHNS and CDR2 SASEGT. CDR3 in amino acids: CASNLGGGRTYEQYF. The CDR3 bases are TGTGCCAGCAACCTGGGGGGCGGGAGGACCTACGAGCAGTACTTC.

The V and J genes are TRBV5-8 and TRBJ2-1; D unclear. Looked up from germline, CDR1 is SGHTS and CDR2 is YDEGEE. The CDR3 spans 12 residues. The germline V and J ends were trimmed by 0 bases and 9 bases, with 7 bases remaining between them. Here the CDR3 DNA reads TGTGCCAGCAGCTTGGCCCGAGGTGAGCAGTTCTTC. Amino acids: CASSLARGEQFF.

This clone was detected once. The rearrangement joins TRBV7-3 to TRBJ2-1; 10 nucleotides line up with TRBD2. Germline V gene sequence: CDR1 SGHTA, CDR2 FQGTGA. Losses at the gene ends were 5 bases for V and 8 bases for J; bases not matched to a gene: 0. This CDR3 is 12 amino acids long. The DNA for the CDR3 is TGTGCCAGCAGCGGGACTAGCGATGAGCAGTTCTTC. Protein sequence: CASSGTSDEQFF.

The chain links TRBV11-2 to TRBJ2-7, with D possibly matching TRBD2 (5 bases). In germline, CDR1 is SGHAT, CDR2 FQNNGV. The V and J ends lost 5 bases and 2 bases respectively, with 16 bases between them. The CDR3 is 15 residues long. CDR3 coding DNA: TGTGCCAGCAGCCCGCAAGTAGCGCCGGCCTACGAGCAGTACTTC. Its protein product is CASSPQVAPAYEQYF. Full variable domain (rest looked up from reference TRBV11-2 and TRBJ2-7): EAGVAQSPRYKIIEKRQSVAFWCNPISGHATLYWYQQILGQGPKLLIQFQNNGVVDDSQLPKDRFSAERLKGVDSTLKIQPAKLEDSAVYLCASSPQVAPAYEQYFGPGTRLTVT.

The J gene is TRBJ1-1, the V gene TRBV18; TRBD1 might be the D (6 bases). The ends were cut back, 4 bases at V and 3 bases at J, with 12 bases in the middle. Per germline, CDR1 KGHSH and CDR2 LQKENI. This CDR3 comprises 14 residues. The CDR3 DNA reads as TGTGCCAGCTCACTGGACAGACTGGACACTGAAGCTTTCTTT. Translating it yields CASSLDRLDTEAFF.

V usage is TRBV5-6 and J usage is TRBJ1-2; D is ambiguous. V lost 4 bases and J lost 7, with 14 bases in between. CDR1 is SGHDT and CDR2 is YYEEEE in the germline V gene. This CDR3 is 13 amino acids long. The CDR3: CASSPRGQVGYTF. CDR3 nucleotides: TGTGCCAGCAGCCCCCGAGGGCAGGTTGGCTACACCTTC.

This chain connects TRBV15 to TRBJ1-2; weak D call: TRBD1 (5 bases). Germline V lookup: CDR1 LNHNV, CDR2 YYDKDF (reference sequence). The V end was cut by 4 bases, the J end by 4 bases, with 13 bases between. The CDR3 totals 14 residues. This CDR3 is CATSTRTGAYGYTF. For the CDR3, the DNA is TGTGCCACCAGCACGAGAACAGGAGCCTATGGCTACACCTTC. Drawing the rest from reference TRBV15 and TRBJ1-2, the complete variable domain is DAMVIQNPRYQVTQFGKPVTLSCSQTLNHNVMYWYQQKSSQAPKLLFHYYDKDFNNEADTPDNFQSRRPNTSFCFLDIRSPGLGDTAMYLCATSTRTGAYGYTFGSGTRLTVV.

This clone was seen a handful of times. This chain joins TRBV19 and TRBJ1-1; weak D call: TRBD1 (5 bases). Germline V CDR1 and CDR2: LNHDA, SQIVND (reference sequence). The CDR3 is 12 amino acids. V was clipped by 3 bases and J by 7 bases, with 9 bases between them. CDR3 bases: TGTGCCAGTAGTATGGGGGGAAATGAAGCTTTCTTT. Its translation: CASSMGGNEAFF.

V gene TRBV11-2 combines with J gene TRBJ2-7; 9 bases are shared with TRBD1. There are 13 residues in the CDR3. The V gene's germline CDR1 is SGHAT and CDR2 FQNNGV. V shed 5 bases and J 3 bases; nucleotides not matched to a gene: 2. CDR3 nucleotide sequence: TGTGCCAGCAGCCCGGGACAGGGCTACGAGCAGTACTTC. Its protein is CASSPGQGYEQYF.

The chain has TRBV28 and TRBJ2-7; the match to TRBD1 covers 12 bases. V trimming: 6 bases; J trimming: 6 bases; junction bases outside the gene matches: 3. The CDR3 length is 13 residues. Germline lookup yields CDR1 MDHEN and CDR2 SYDVKM. This CDR3 reads CASRGQGASEQYF. CDR3 coding DNA: TGTGCCAGCAGGGGACAGGGGGCGTCCGAGCAGTACTTC. Drawing the rest from reference TRBV28 and TRBJ2-7, the complete variable domain is DVKVTQSSRYLVKRTGEKVFLECVQDMDHENMFWYRQDPGLGLRLIYFSYDVKMKEKGDIPEGYSVSREKKERFSLILESASTNQTSMYLCASRGQGASEQYFGPGTRLTVT.

The gene calls are TRBV27 and TRBJ1-2; a weak D match, TRBD1 (5 bases). The germline V gene has CDR1 MNHEY and CDR2 SMNVEV (reference sequence). The V and J ends lost 6 bases and 0 bases respectively, with 11 bases between them. The CDR3 is made up of 14 amino acids. As DNA, the CDR3 is TGTGCCAGCAGCCGCAGGGACTCTAACTATGGCTACACCTTC. It codes for CASSRRDSNYGYTF.

The rearrangement uses TRBV10-1 and TRBJ2-5, with D perhaps TRBD2 (5 bases). Judging by the DNA end, TRBJ2-7 fits better; the J call may be wrong. The CDR3 runs to 14 residues. Germline V lookup: CDR1 WNHNN, CDR2 SYGVQD (reference sequence). The CDR3 coding sequence is TGCGCCAGCAGTGAGCGGGGAAATGTCTACGAGCAGTACTTC. Translated, it gives CASSERGNVYEQYF.

The rearrangement joins TRBV6-1 to TRBJ1-6; TRBD1 might be the D (5 bases). Trimming cost V 6 bases and J 9 bases, with 15 bases left between them. This CDR3 has 14 residues. Germline lookup yields CDR1 MNHNS and CDR2 SASEGT. The CDR3: CASRGERVGSPLHF. The CDR3 coding sequence is TGTGCCAGCAGAGGGGAGCGGGTTGGTTCACCCCTCCACTTT.

The chain combines TRBV30 with TRBJ2-5; 9 bases are shared with TRBD1. Germline CDR1 is GTSNPN and CDR2 is SVGIG (reference sequence). V dropped 0 bases and J dropped 5; count of bases not matched to a gene: 7. The CDR3 runs 15 residues. CDR3 nucleotides: TGTGCCTGGAGTGTACAAGGGACAGGGACCGAGACCCAGTACTTC. It codes for CAWSVQGTGTETQYF.

J is TRBJ1-5 and V is TRBV7-9, with 7 bases fitting TRBD1. The trim removed 1 base at V and 4 bases at J, leaving 10 bases unmatched. The length of the CDR3 is 17 residues. Germline-derived CDR1 and CDR2 are SEHNR and FQNEAQ (reference sequence). The chain's CDR3 is CASSLVHSRDSNQPQHF. Here the CDR3 DNA reads TGTGCCAGCAGCTTAGTTCATTCCAGGGACAGTAATCAGCCCCAGCATTTT.

The genes are TRBV19 and TRBJ2-5, with 13 bases identical to TRBD2. Trimming removed 10 bases from V and 5 bases from J; junction bases left unmatched: 10. Germline assignment: CDR1 LNHDA and CDR2 SQIVND (reference sequence). CDR3 length: 15 residues. CDR3 nucleotide sequence: TGTGCCACGAAGATCCGGACTAGCGGGAGTGAGACCCAGTACTTC. Translation gives CATKIRTSGSETQYF.